Each of the 32 T cell receptor beta chains below was sequenced from the same sample in a study of blood T cell repertoires in COVID-19. Sequencing was performed with immunoSEQ multiplex PCR; in TCRdb, only in-frame clones are kept and a portion is missing. The repertoire consists of approximately 490,000 clones, with roughly 90% occurring once and the leading ten covering roughly 0.72%. Sequenced sample: PBMCs or T cells enriched from blood (not recorded which). All receptors derive from a woman between 18 and 29 years old who had recovered from COVID-19.

J is TRBJ1-5 and V is TRBV18; 9 bases map to TRBD1. The CDR3 has 16 residues. Germline assignment: CDR1 KGHSH and CDR2 LQKENI. V lost 5 bases, J lost 4 bases, and 9 bases stayed unmatched. As DNA, the CDR3 is TGTGCCAGCTCAATCTCGGCGGGACAGGGAAATCAGCCCCAGCATTTT. It encodes CASSISAGQGNQPQHF.

In the case of this clone: Other nucleotide sequences from this sample produce the same CDR3. The V gene is TRBV5-1, the J gene TRBJ1-5, with D uncertain. Germline CDR1 reads SGHRS; CDR2 reads YFSETQ. Trimming took 4 bases from V and 4 from J, leaving 9 bases between them. CDR3 length equals 13 residues. The chain's CDR3 is CASSPGENQPQHF. In DNA, the CDR3 is TGCGCCAGCAGCCCGGGAGAAAATCAGCCCCAGCATTTT.

The gene calls are TRBV7-9 and TRBJ1-3; D unresolved. CDR1 is SEHNR and CDR2 is FQNEAQ in the germline V gene (reference sequence). The germline V and J ends were trimmed by 0 bases and 2 bases, with 5 bases remaining between them. The CDR3 consists of 14 residues. CDR3 loop: CASSLANAGNTIYF. The DNA of the CDR3 is TGTGCCAGCAGCTTAGCTAATGCTGGAAACACCATATATTTT.

CDR3 sequence reads: CASSGRQGADEQYF. The CDR3 DNA follows: TGTGCCAGCAGCGGTCGACAGGGGGCGGACGAGCAGTACTTC. The chain employs TRBV5-6 and TRBJ2-7, with TRBD1 matching 10 bases. The CDR3 spans 14 residues. Germline V CDR1 and CDR2: SGHDT, YYEEEE. Trimming at V came to 4 bases and at J to 5 bases, leaving 6 bases not matched to a gene.

The rearrangement uses TRBV24-1 and TRBJ2-5; D perhaps matches TRBD1 (6 bases). The CDR3 is 15 amino acids. V was clipped by 1 base and J by 4 bases, with 12 bases between them. In germline, CDR1 is KGHDR, CDR2 SFDVKD. CDR3 bases: TGTGCCACCAGTGATTTAGTTGGGGGCAGAGAGACCCAGTACTTC. As protein: CATSDLVGGRETQYF.

As to this clone: Its ends do not fully match the called genes, so a read error is possible. The chain recombines TRBV30 with TRBJ1-2, with a possible D match to TRBD1 (5 bases). The V gene's germline CDR1 is GTSNPN and CDR2 SVGIG (reference sequence). The CDR3 totals 13 residues. This chain's CDR3 is CAWSQRGDYSYTF. In DNA form, the CDR3 reads TGTGCCTGGAGTCAGAGAGGGGACTATAGCTACACCTTC.

The V gene is TRBV4-1, the J gene TRBJ2-1; a weak D match, TRBD1 (7 bases). Germline V gene data show CDR1 as MGHRA and CDR2 as YSYEKL. V dropped 0 bases and J dropped 1 base, with 10 bases sitting between them. This CDR3 contains 16 residues. CDR3 in amino acids: CASSQERDSSYNEQFF. In DNA form, the CDR3 reads TGCGCCAGCAGCCAAGAGCGGGACAGTTCCTACAATGAGCAGTTCTTC.

V and J are TRBV14 and TRBJ2-7; D is unclear. This CDR3 has 14 amino acids. Germline V gene sequence: CDR1 SGHDN, CDR2 FVKESK. Trimming cost V 1 base and J 2 bases, with 9 bases left between them. The CDR3: CASSQANLPYEQYF. CDR3 nucleotide sequence: TGTGCCAGCAGCCAAGCCAACCTACCCTACGAGCAGTACTTC.

As regards this clone: Other DNA sequences in the same sample also yield this CDR3. The chain recombines TRBV14 with TRBJ2-5; D possibly corresponds to TRBD2 (5 bases). Deletions cut 1 base from V and 5 bases from J, with 17 bases between. This CDR3 region has 16 residues. Germline V gene sequence: CDR1 SGHDN, CDR2 FVKESK. CDR3 nucleotide sequence: TGTGCCAGCAGCCAAGGGGGAGCCCGAGGCTCGGAGACCCAGTACTTC. Amino acids: CASSQGGARGSETQYF.

The chain has TRBV5-4 and TRBJ2-1, with 7 bases that match TRBD2. The length of the CDR3 is 13 residues. V shed 5 bases and J 4 bases; nucleotides not matched to a gene: 3. Germline V lookup: CDR1 SGHNT, CDR2 YYREEE (reference sequence). The CDR3 DNA reads TGTGCCAGCAGGACTAGCAAATACAATGAGCAGTTCTTC. Translation: CASRTSKYNEQFF. Variable domain in full (rest from reference TRBV5-4 and TRBJ2-1): ETGVTQSPTHLIKTRGQQVTLRCSSQSGHNTVSWYQQALGQGPQFIFQYYREEENGRGNFPPRFSGLQFPNYSSELNVNALELDDSALYLCASRTSKYNEQFFGPGTRLTVL.

The chain employs TRBV28 and TRBJ1-1, with D maybe TRBD1 (6 bases). The CDR3 consists of 15 residues. Germline V gene sequence: CDR1 MDHEN, CDR2 SYDVKM. Trimming removed 4 bases at V and 1 base at J, with 13 bases between. The chain's CDR3 is CASSSLQGPNTEAFF. CDR3 DNA: TGTGCCAGCAGTTCCCTACAGGGACCGAACACTGAAGCTTTCTTT.

This clone was counted once. The rearrangement joins TRBV29-1 to TRBJ2-7, with D perhaps matching TRBD2 (5 bases). V shed 7 bases and J shed 5 bases, with 21 bases lying between them. The CDR3 runs to 14 residues. Germline V gene sequence: CDR1 SQVTM, CDR2 ANQGSEA. For the CDR3, the DNA is TGCAGCGGGGAGAAATCGGCCCCCGTTCACGAGCAGTACTTC. Amino acids: CSGEKSAPVHEQYF.

The chain is built from TRBV28 and TRBJ2-7, with 9 nucleotides matching TRBD1. The CDR3 has 15 residues. CDR1 is MDHEN and CDR2 is SYDVKM in the germline V gene. V shed 4 bases and J 1 base; nucleotides not matched to a gene: 5. The CDR3 sequence: CASSSAGTGSYEQYF. The DNA of the CDR3 is TGTGCCAGCAGTTCCGCCGGGACAGGGTCCTACGAGCAGTACTTC.

In regard to this clone: Mismatch with germline at one junction end may stem from a read error. This chain joins TRBV6-5 and TRBJ2-1; D remains ambiguous. Germline V gene lookup returns CDR1 MNHEY and CDR2 SVGAGI. The CDR3 sequence is 14 residues long. DNA of the CDR3: TGTGCCAGCAGTGACTCTCCTTCCGGTAATGAGCAGTTCTTC. Its translation is CASSDSPSGNEQFF.

The count of this clone is one. V gene TRBV5-4 combines with J gene TRBJ2-3, with TRBD2 identical over 8 bases. Looked up from germline, CDR1 is SGHNT and CDR2 is YYREEE (reference sequence). The V and J ends lost 4 bases and 2 bases, in that order; junction bases with no gene match: 9. This CDR3 has 16 amino acids. The CDR3 DNA follows: TGTGCCAGCAGCACCCGACTAGCGTTCTACACAGATACGCAGTATTTT. Protein product: CASSTRLAFYTDTQYF.

This clone was detected a few times. The CDR3 DNA reads as TGCGCCAGCAGCGGCGGGACAGGCCTCCCACACGAGCAGTACTTC. It encodes CASSGGTGLPHEQYF. The chain joins TRBV5-1 to TRBJ2-7, with 8 bases lining up with TRBD1. This CDR3 has 15 residues. Germline lookup yields CDR1 SGHRS and CDR2 YFSETQ. Trimming took 4 bases from V and 5 from J; bases not matched to a gene: 11.

The V gene is TRBV5-4, the J gene TRBJ2-3, with TRBD1 identical over 7 bases. The ends lost 3 bases at V and 1 base at J; junction bases unmatched: 2. Germline CDR1 and CDR2: SGHNT and YYREEE (reference sequence). The CDR3 is 14 amino acids. CDR3 nucleotide sequence: TGTGCCAGCAGCTATGACAGGGGCACAGATACGCAGTATTTT. It specifies CASSYDRGTDTQYF.

This clone was seen a single time. The gene calls are TRBV6-5 and TRBJ2-7, with D tentatively TRBD1 (6 bases). V was pared by 8 bases and J by 12 bases, with 20 bases between. CDR1 and CDR2 (germline): MNHEY, SVGAGI. The CDR3 extends over 12 amino acids. The CDR3: CASCNAAGTPYF. For the CDR3, the DNA is TGTGCCAGCTGCAACGCCGCCGGGACACCGTACTTC.

The chain combines TRBV25-1 with TRBJ2-1; D is uncertain. CDR3 length equals 12 residues. Looked up from germline, CDR1 is MGHDK and CDR2 is SYGVNS. The ends were cut back, 6 bases at V and 0 bases at J, with 3 bases in the middle. The CDR3 reads CASSFSYNEQFF. Here the CDR3 DNA reads TGTGCCAGCAGCTTCTCCTACAATGAGCAGTTCTTC. Filled out from reference TRBV25-1 and TRBJ2-1, the complete variable domain reads EADIYQTPRYLVIGTGKKITLECSQTMGHDKMYWYQQDPGMELHLIHYSYGVNSTEKGDLSSESTVSRIRTEHFPLTLESARPSHTSQYLCASSFSYNEQFFGPGTRLTVL.

This sequence joins TRBV11-2 and TRBJ1-2; the D is unclear. CDR3 size: 16 residues. Germline CDR1 SGHAT, CDR2 FQNNGV. Trimming cost V 4 bases and J 0 bases, with 15 bases left between them. In nucleotides, the CDR3 is TGTGCCAGCAGCTCATCCAGAGCCGGGGCTAACTATGGCTACACCTTC. Its translation: CASSSSRAGANYGYTF.

The rearrangement uses TRBV6-5 and TRBJ2-2; 10 positions agree with TRBD1. From germline, CDR1 is MNHEY and CDR2 SVGAGI. The V segment lost 8 bases and the J segment 3 bases; nucleotides outside the gene matches: 3. The CDR3 contains 14 residues. The CDR3 region has the DNA TGTGCCAGCTCGGGACAGGGGCACACCGGGGAGCTGTTTTTT. Translating it yields CASSGQGHTGELFF.

This chain uses TRBV6-6 with TRBJ2-7; D is possibly TRBD1 (5 bases). Germline CDR1 is MNHNY and CDR2 is SVGAGI (reference sequence). The ends were cut back, 0 bases at V and 4 bases at J, with 13 bases in the middle. The CDR3 runs 15 residues. CDR3 amino acids: CASSYSSETVYEQYF. CDR3 DNA: TGTGCCAGCAGTTACTCCTCCGAGACAGTATACGAGCAGTACTTC.

This chain links TRBV7-6 with TRBJ1-1; no firm D call. Germline CDR1 reads SGHVS; CDR2 reads FNYEAQ. This CDR3 has 13 residues. V lost 6 bases and J lost 1, with 9 bases in between. As DNA, the CDR3 is TGTGCCAGCAGTCATACAGAGAACACTGAAGCTTTCTTT. Translated: CASSHTENTEAFF.

The chain joins TRBV24-1 to TRBJ2-3; 8 bases map to TRBD2. In germline, CDR1 is KGHDR, CDR2 SFDVKD. V was clipped by 4 bases and J by 1 base; unmatched bases: 3. This CDR3 comprises 15 residues. CDR3 DNA sequence: TGTGCCACCAGTGACGCGGGGGGCCGCACAGATACGCAGTATTTT. Protein product: CATSDAGGRTDTQYF.

V is TRBV28 and J is TRBJ1-5, with 10 bases fitting TRBD1. The CDR3 loop spans 14 amino acids. Germline trimming cut 6 bases from V and 5 bases from J; bases unmatched to any gene: 4. Germline-derived CDR1 and CDR2 are MDHEN and SYDVKM. In DNA, the CDR3 is TGTGCCAGCAGACTGACAGGGGGCTATCAGCCCCAGCATTTT. Protein: CASRLTGGYQPQHF.

The V and J genes are TRBV10-2 and TRBJ2-7; D might be TRBD2 (6 bases). The germline V and J ends were trimmed by 6 bases and 0 bases, with 15 bases remaining between them. The CDR3 is made up of 15 amino acids. Germline V gene data show CDR1 as WSHSY and CDR2 as SAAADI. DNA of the CDR3: TGCGCCAGCAGGATCGTTGTGGGGGGCTCCTACGAGCAGTACTTC. Translated, it gives CASRIVVGGSYEQYF.

The CDR3, as DNA: TGTGCCAGCAGTCAGACAGGGGCCTACGAGCAGTACTTC. It translates to CASSQTGAYEQYF. V gene TRBV2 combines with J gene TRBJ2-7; TRBD1 agrees at 8 bases. The CDR3 totals 13 residues. Germline lookup yields CDR1 SNHLY and CDR2 FYNNEI. The junction had 2 bases not matched to a gene; V was cut back by 5 bases and J by 2 bases.

The J gene is TRBJ1-2, the V gene TRBV5-1; D might be TRBD1 (5 bases). Germline V gene sequence: CDR1 SGHRS, CDR2 YFSETQ. There are 14 residues in the CDR3. With 5 bases removed from V and 6 bases from J, the gap between germline ends came to 17 bases. CDR3 nucleotide sequence: TGCGCCAGCAGACACGACGCAGGGAGGGATGGCTACACCTTC. Translated: CASRHDAGRDGYTF.

This sequence joins TRBV11-3 and TRBJ1-1, with D possibly being TRBD1 (5 bases). Trimming shortened V by 2 bases and J by 8 bases, and 12 bases separated the two germline ends. Germline V CDR1 and CDR2: SGHNT, YENEEA. The CDR3 length is 13 residues. The DNA of the CDR3 is TGTGCCAGCAGCTTATCCGGCGGGGCAGAAGCTTTCTTT. Translating gives CASSLSGGAEAFF.

This clone was recorded at least ten times. V and J are TRBV18 and TRBJ1-1; D is possibly TRBD1 (5 bases). V was pared by 6 bases and J by 1 base, with 21 bases between. Per germline, CDR1 KGHSH and CDR2 LQKENI. The CDR3 is made up of 17 amino acids. The CDR3 protein is CASSGPGLNGGNTEAFF. The CDR3 DNA is TGTGCCAGCTCCGGCCCAGGGCTCAACGGGGGGAACACTGAAGCTTTCTTT.

The gene calls are TRBV7-9 and TRBJ1-5, with 9 bases lining up with TRBD1. Germline V CDR1 and CDR2: SEHNR, FQNEAQ (reference sequence). The CDR3 has 14 residues. V was pared by 5 bases and J by 4 bases, with 3 bases of the junction left unmatched. CDR3 coding DNA: TGTGCCAGCAGCGTCGGACAGGGGAATCAGCCCCAGCATTTT. It yields the protein CASSVGQGNQPQHF.

CDR3 amino acids: CASSREPRMGYTF. As DNA, the CDR3 is TGTGCCAGCAGTCGCGAACCCCGCATGGGCTACACCTTC. The genes are TRBV6-5 and TRBJ1-2, with D unresolved. This CDR3 comprises 13 residues. V lost 5 bases to trimming and J lost 8 bases, with 15 bases between them. The germline CDR1 and CDR2 sequences are MNHEY and SVGAGI.